This passage covers 17 T cell receptor beta chains from one sample sequenced in a study of shared clonotypes between healthy human individuals. TCRdb's copy holds only in-frame clones and misses some; the assay was immunoSEQ multiplex PCR. The repertoire holds a few million clones, with 85% to 95% as singletons. What was sequenced was naive CD4+ T cells from PBMCs. The subset: CD45RA+ positively selected. The receptors were sampled from a man between 18 and 35 years old in good health. Some clones in this sample may be carry-over from other donors' samples.

This clone was picked up one time. The CDR3 sequence is CASSKSQGDTYEQYF. Here the CDR3 DNA reads TGTGCCAGCAGTAAATCACAGGGGGATACCTACGAGCAGTACTTC. This rearrangement joins TRBV6-5 to TRBJ2-7, with 8 bases matching TRBD1. CDR3 size: 15 residues. Unmatched junction bases numbered 8, after V lost 5 bases and J lost 2 bases. From germline, CDR1 is MNHEY and CDR2 SVGAGI.

CDR3 coding DNA: TGTGCCAGCAGCCGGGGACAGGCTAGTCCCCACCGCTCTGGGGCCAACGTCCTGACTTTC. This encodes CASSRGQASPHRSGANVLTF. This chain joins TRBV7-6 and TRBJ2-6, with 8 bases lining up with TRBD1. CDR3 size: 20 residues. Per germline, CDR1 SGHVS and CDR2 FNYEAQ. The junction had 15 bases not matched to a gene; V was cut back by 5 bases and J by 0 bases. The variable domain in full, completed from reference TRBV7-6 and TRBJ2-6, reads GAGVSQSPRYKVTKRGQDVALRCDPISGHVSLYWYRQALGQGPEFLTYFNYEAQQDKSGLPNDRFSAERPEGSISTLTIQRTEQRDSAMYRCASSRGQASPHRSGANVLTFGAGSRLTVL.

This clone was recorded only once. The rearrangement joins TRBV9 to TRBJ1-2, with D possibly TRBD1 on 5 matching bases. CDR3 length equals 15 residues. Germline V lookup: CDR1 SGDLS, CDR2 YYNGEE. The ends were cut back, 0 bases at V and 6 bases at J, with 15 bases in the middle. The CDR3 sequence is CASSVDPRVTNGYTF. CDR3 sequence (DNA): TGTGCCAGCAGCGTAGACCCCAGGGTGACGAATGGCTACACCTTC.

V is TRBV9 and J is TRBJ1-1; D uncertain. The CDR3 is made up of 13 amino acids. Per the germline V gene, CDR1 is SGDLS and CDR2 is YYNGEE. Trimming took off 4 bases at V and 5 bases at J, with 12 bases between the two ends. DNA of the CDR3: TGTGCCAGCAGCCTTGAGCCTTTTACTGAAGCTTTCTTT. It is translated as CASSLEPFTEAFF.

The chain employs TRBV15 and TRBJ1-5, with 7 bases fitting TRBD1. The CDR3 runs 15 residues. V trimming: 0 bases; J trimming: 7 bases; junction bases outside the gene matches: 6. From germline, CDR1 is LNHNV and CDR2 YYDKDF (reference sequence). CDR3 DNA: TGTGCCACCAGCAGAGATGGAGGGGGCTGGCAGCCCCAGCATTTT. Protein: CATSRDGGGWQPQHF.

The chain combines TRBV6-1 with TRBJ2-3; TRBD2 agrees at 14 bases. V was pared by 3 bases and J by 1 base, with 6 bases of the junction left unmatched. This CDR3 is 18 amino acids long. Looked up from germline, CDR1 is MNHNS and CDR2 is SASEGT. The CDR3 DNA reads TGTGCCAGCAGTGACTGGACTAGCGGGAGGTTCGGCACAGATACGCAGTATTTT. Translation: CASSDWTSGRFGTDTQYF.

This clone has a single count. This chain joins TRBV9 and TRBJ1-2; D unresolved. Germline loops: CDR1 SGDLS, CDR2 YYNGEE. The CDR3 is made up of 14 amino acids. Between the trimmed V and J ends, which lost 4 bases and 2 bases, there was a span of 12 bases. This CDR3 is CASSRRGGNYGYTF. CDR3 coding DNA: TGTGCCAGCAGCCGCCGGGGAGGGAACTATGGCTACACCTTC.

The chain uses TRBV28 and TRBJ2-7; D remains unclear. CDR1 MDHEN and CDR2 SYDVKM come from the germline V gene. The CDR3 is made up of 14 amino acids. The germline V and J ends were trimmed by 4 bases and 6 bases, with 16 bases remaining between them. CDR3 DNA sequence: TGTGCCAGCAGTTCCCCTCGTAAGGGCGGCGAGCAGTACTTC. This gives the protein CASSSPRKGGEQYF.

This sequence joins TRBV5-1 and TRBJ2-3; weak D call: TRBD1 (6 bases). This CDR3 is 14 amino acids long. Germline V gives CDR1 SGHRS, CDR2 YFSETQ. V lost 0 bases, J lost 6 bases, and 11 bases lay in between. CDR3 in amino acids: CASSLGRGEDTQYF. DNA of the CDR3: TGCGCCAGCAGCTTGGGCAGGGGTGAGGATACGCAGTATTTT. The variable domain in full, with the rest retrieved from reference TRBV5-1 and TRBJ2-3, is KAGVTQTPRYLIKTRGQQVTLSCSPISGHRSVSWYQQTPGQGLQFLFEYFSETQRNKGNFPGRFSGRQFSNSRSEMNVSTLELGDSALYLCASSLGRGEDTQYFGPGTRLTVL.

The rearrangement uses TRBV30 and TRBJ2-2, with TRBD1 as a possible D gene (6 bases). Germline V gene data show CDR1 as GTSNPN and CDR2 as SVGIG (reference sequence). The CDR3 sequence is 13 residues long. V lost 2 bases and J lost 7, with 11 bases in between. The chain's CDR3 is CAWSPQGFGELFF. The CDR3 DNA is TGTGCCTGGAGTCCCCAGGGGTTCGGGGAGCTGTTTTTT.

On this clone itself: One end of the junction does not line up with germline, which may come from a read error. V is TRBV28 and J is TRBJ2-7; D might be TRBD2 (6 bases). CDR1 is MDHEN and CDR2 is SYDVKM in the germline V gene. The CDR3 is 10 residues long. The CDR3 DNA follows: TGTGGCGTGGGCTCGGGAGTCGGGTGCTTC. This encodes CGVGSGVGCF.

The V gene is TRBV4-1, the J gene TRBJ1-1; 10 bases line up with TRBD1. V lost 4 bases and J lost 8; bases outside the gene matches: 7. Germline values: CDR1 MGHRA, CDR2 YSYEKL. This CDR3 has 14 amino acids. CDR3 in amino acids: CASSPGQGVGEAFF. The DNA of the CDR3 is TGCGCCAGCAGCCCCGGACAGGGGGTCGGAGAAGCTTTCTTT.

V usage is TRBV6-5 and J usage is TRBJ2-7; D not resolved. The CDR3 runs 13 residues. V lost 5 bases and J lost 1, with 9 bases in between. CDR1 MNHEY and CDR2 SVGAGI come from the germline V gene. The CDR3 nucleotides read TGTGCCAGCAGTACGACCACTTCCTACGAGCAGTACTTC. Amino acids: CASSTTTSYEQYF.

The chain uses TRBV5-4 and TRBJ2-1; D might be TRBD1 or TRBD2, each matching 5 bases. CDR1 SGHNT and CDR2 YYREEE come from the germline V gene (reference sequence). This CDR3 has 16 residues. The V gene lost 2 bases and the J gene lost 2 bases, with 14 bases spanning the gap. CDR3 residues: CASSLEAGTAYNEQFF. CDR3 nucleotides: TGTGCCAGCAGCTTAGAAGCCGGGACGGCCTACAATGAGCAGTTCTTC.

This rearrangement joins TRBV7-9 to TRBJ1-4, with a possible D match to TRBD1 (6 bases). The germline gives CDR1 SEHNR, CDR2 FQNEAQ (reference sequence). CDR3 size: 15 residues. The V end lost 5 bases, the J end lost 2 bases, and 12 bases lay between the germline ends. The CDR3 coding sequence is TGTGCCAGCAGCCCCCAGGGGTCGACTAATGAAAAACTGTTTTTT. This translates into CASSPQGSTNEKLFF.

This sequence joins TRBV2 and TRBJ2-1; TRBD2 matches 13 bases. Germline CDR1 SNHLY, CDR2 FYNNEI. V shed 4 bases, J shed 4 bases, and the junction held 7 bases outside the gene matches. This CDR3 region has 17 residues. This CDR3 reads CASSVTMTSGRYNEQFF. The CDR3 DNA sequence: TGTGCCAGCAGTGTAACCATGACTAGCGGGAGGTACAATGAGCAGTTCTTC.

In DNA form, the CDR3 reads TGCGCCAGCAGCGTGGGACAGGGGGCAACCGAGTGGACTGAAGCTTTCTTT. Translation gives CASSVGQGATEWTEAFF. The J gene is TRBJ1-1, the V gene TRBV5-1, with 12 bases fitting TRBD1. The CDR3 contains 17 residues. Germline V gene data show CDR1 as SGHRS and CDR2 as YFSETQ. The trim removed 4 bases at V and 5 bases at J, leaving 12 bases unmatched.